The 18 T cell receptor beta chains given below trace back to one sample, sequenced in a study of cytomegalovirus exposure and HLA in healthy donors. The primer mix had 60 Vbeta and 13 Jbeta primers. Clones were read by immunoSEQ multiplex PCR, and TCRdb kept only the in-frame ones, dropping some. The data contain about 94,000 clones, around two thirds of them singletons. The sequenced material came from PBMCs. The receptor source for this set is a man aged 30-40 years in good health and CMV-seronegative.

V usage is TRBV5-6 and J usage is TRBJ2-3; D possibly corresponds to TRBD1 (5 bases). CDR1 and CDR2 (germline): SGHDT, YYEEEE. This CDR3 spans 15 amino acids. The V end was cut by 2 bases, the J end by 1 base, with 11 bases between. The CDR3 DNA follows: TGTGCCAGCAGCTTTCTATTACAGGGCACAGATACGCAGTATTTT. Translated, it gives CASSFLLQGTDTQYF.

This chain links TRBV5-5 with TRBJ2-5; the match to TRBD2 covers 8 bases. Germline V lookup: CDR1 SGHKS, CDR2 YYEKEE (reference sequence). Unmatched junction bases numbered 10, after V lost 5 bases and J lost 4 bases. There are 15 residues in the CDR3. The CDR3 region has the DNA TGTGCCAGCAGTACTCGAAGCGGGAGAGGAGAGACCCAGTACTTC. This encodes CASSTRSGRGETQYF.

This chain joins TRBV19 and TRBJ1-4, with a tentative D call TRBD1 (5 bases). Germline CDR1 LNHDA, CDR2 SQIVND (reference sequence). The CDR3 has 14 residues. V was trimmed by 5 bases and J by 4 bases, leaving 11 bases between them. In DNA form, the CDR3 reads TGTGCCAGTAGTGTCGACAGATTTAATGAAAAACTGTTTTTT. This codes for CASSVDRFNEKLFF.

The V gene is TRBV19, the J gene TRBJ2-2; D gene unclear. The CDR3 runs to 15 residues. V lost 2 bases, J lost 2 bases, and 9 bases lay in between. Germline V gene sequence: CDR1 LNHDA, CDR2 SQIVND (reference sequence). This CDR3 is CASSISRANTGELFF. DNA for the CDR3: TGTGCCAGTAGTATATCCCGCGCAAACACCGGGGAGCTGTTTTTT.

In DNA form, the CDR3 reads TGTGCCAGCAGTCCAAGGACAGGGGGCGCTTCGCGGGGGAGAGCGAATGAGCAGTTCTTC. Its protein is CASSPRTGGASRGRANEQFF. The V call is TRBV27, the J call TRBJ2-1; 11 bases map to TRBD1. The J segment lost 7 bases and the V segment lost 5 bases, leaving 22 bases of the junction unmatched. Germline assignment: CDR1 MNHEY and CDR2 SMNVEV (reference sequence). The CDR3 runs to 20 residues.

The V gene is TRBV5-1, the J gene TRBJ2-1; D perhaps matches TRBD2 (6 bases). The CDR3 runs 15 residues. Trimming removed 0 bases at V and 3 bases at J, with 10 bases between. Germline V gives CDR1 SGHRS, CDR2 YFSETQ. The CDR3 is CASSLAGDVYNEQFF. Written as DNA, the CDR3 is TGCGCCAGCAGCTTGGCGGGAGATGTCTACAATGAGCAGTTCTTC.

This chain uses TRBV13 with TRBJ1-5; tentative D call: TRBD1 (6 bases). The CDR3 is 17 amino acids. V shed 1 base and J shed 2 bases, with 15 bases lying between them. Germline V gene lookup returns CDR1 PRHDT and CDR2 FYEKMQ (reference sequence). The CDR3, as DNA: TGTGCCAGCAGCTTAGCGGGGGGGCCCCGTGGCAATCAGCCCCAGCATTTT. It encodes CASSLAGGPRGNQPQHF.

The rearrangement joins TRBV4-2 to TRBJ2-7, with 14 bases matching TRBD2. CDR1 and CDR2 from the germline V gene are LGHNA and YNFKEQ. The CDR3 is made up of 17 amino acids. Trimming at V came to 3 bases and at J to 0 bases, leaving 4 bases not matched to a gene. Written as DNA, the CDR3 is TGTGCCAGCAGCCACCTCGGGACTAGCGGGAGCTCCTACGAGCAGTACTTC. Its protein product is CASSHLGTSGSSYEQYF.

V and J are TRBV29-1 and TRBJ2-1; 16 nucleotides agree with TRBD2. Trimming at V came to 4 bases and at J to 7 bases, leaving 4 bases not matched to a gene. In germline, CDR1 is SQVTM, CDR2 ANQGSEA. There are 15 residues in the CDR3. CDR3 sequence: CSVGGLAGGENEQFF. The DNA of the CDR3 is TGCAGCGTTGGGGGACTAGCGGGGGGGGAGAATGAGCAGTTCTTC.

V gene TRBV7-9 combines with J gene TRBJ2-1, with 10 bases matching TRBD1. Germline CDR1 SEHNR, CDR2 FQNEAQ (reference sequence). The CDR3 contains 15 residues. V lost 5 bases and J lost 6; bases outside the gene matches: 7. This CDR3 is CASSDLGQGLNEQFF. CDR3 in DNA: TGTGCCAGCAGCGATTTGGGACAGGGGCTCAATGAGCAGTTCTTC.

The chain combines TRBV9 with TRBJ2-6, with 9 bases fitting TRBD1. Germline V gene sequence: CDR1 SGDLS, CDR2 YYNGEE. The CDR3 totals 18 residues. The V and J ends lost 4 bases and 4 bases, in that order; junction bases with no gene match: 12. CDR3 DNA sequence: TGTGCCAGCAGCTCACCCCGGGACAGGGTGTCGGGGGCCAACGTCCTGACTTTC. This translates into CASSSPRDRVSGANVLTF.

The rearrangement joins TRBV9 to TRBJ2-1; D not resolved. Germline assignment: CDR1 SGDLS and CDR2 YYNGEE. The CDR3 has 15 amino acids. The V and J ends lost 0 bases and 0 bases respectively, with 7 bases between them. This CDR3 is CASSVEPFSYNEQFF. The CDR3 nucleotides are TGTGCCAGCAGCGTAGAGCCTTTCTCCTACAATGAGCAGTTCTTC. The complete variable domain, with remaining parts taken from reference TRBV9 and TRBJ2-1, reads DSGVTQTPKHLITATGQRVTLRCSPRSGDLSVYWYQQSLDQGLQFLIQYYNGEERAKGNILERFSAQQFPDLHSELNLSSLELGDSALYFCASSVEPFSYNEQFFGPGTRLTVL.

Only one count was recorded for this clone. The rearrangement joins TRBV7-9 to TRBJ1-4, with 7 bases matching TRBD1. The CDR3 is 14 amino acids. Germline loops: CDR1 SEHNR, CDR2 FQNEAQ (reference sequence). Trimming cost V 3 bases and J 4 bases; bases outside gene matches: 2. CDR3 residues: CASSLGQFNEKLFF. The CDR3 bases are TGTGCCAGCAGCTTGGGACAGTTTAATGAAAAACTGTTTTTT.

V and J are TRBV30 and TRBJ1-5, with D possibly being TRBD1 (6 bases). Trimming pared 5 bases from V and 3 bases from J, leaving 8 bases between. This CDR3 has 12 amino acids. Germline loops: CDR1 GTSNPN, CDR2 SVGIG (reference sequence). In DNA, the CDR3 is TGTGCCTGGGGGACACTCAATCAGCCCCAGCATTTT. Translation gives CAWGTLNQPQHF.

This clone was counted at least ten times. The chain links TRBV10-3 to TRBJ1-1, with D hard to call. The CDR3 extends over 14 amino acids. V lost 0 bases and J 10 bases, leaving 15 bases between the germline ends. Germline CDR1 is ENHRY and CDR2 is SYGVKD. DNA of the CDR3: TGTGCCATCAGTGAGTCTCCCCTGAGGCTGGGAGCTTTCTTT. This gives the protein CAISESPLRLGAFF.

This clone has just a few counts. The chain is built from TRBV30 and TRBJ2-3; TRBD2 matches at 9 bases. The V and J ends lost 1 base and 6 bases, in that order; junction bases with no gene match: 8. Germline V CDR1 and CDR2: GTSNPN, SVGIG (reference sequence). The CDR3 covers 15 residues. CDR3 protein: CAWSGLAGPADTQYF. DNA for the CDR3: TGTGCCTGGAGTGGGCTAGCGGGACCCGCGGATACGCAGTATTTT.

The V call is TRBV28, the J call TRBJ2-1, with TRBD1 matching 10 bases. Per the germline V gene, CDR1 is MDHEN and CDR2 is SYDVKM. V was pared by 6 bases and J by 9 bases, with 8 bases of the junction left unmatched. This CDR3 is built from 14 residues. The CDR3 DNA reads TGTGCCAGCAGCGGACAGGGGGGGTTTGGTGAGCAGTTCTTC. Its translation is CASSGQGGFGEQFF.

This clone has just a few counts. The rearrangement uses TRBV7-9 and TRBJ1-2; a weak D match, TRBD1 (6 bases). Trimming left V 2 bases short and J 4 bases short, with 14 bases between. Looked up from germline, CDR1 is SEHNR and CDR2 is FQNEAQ (reference sequence). There are 15 residues in the CDR3. The CDR3 loop reads CASSLTDRGFYGYTF. DNA of the CDR3: TGTGCCAGCAGCTTAACCGATAGGGGGTTCTATGGCTACACCTTC.